This entry features one TCR beta chain sequence. This record belongs to a study of identifying expanded T cells in peripheral blood. Germline V lookup: CDR1 KGHSH, CDR2 LQKENI. The CDR3 covers 14 residues. The ends were cut back, 6 bases at V and 5 bases at J, with 13 bases in the middle. The assay was immunoSEQ multiplex PCR, and TCRdb's table has in-frame clones only and misses some. In the table there are some 81,000 clones, 70% to 90% of which are singletons. Sequencing used blood. The source of this sequence is a person aged 18-70 years in good health. The chain carries TRBV18 and TRBJ2-2; the D gene is possibly TRBD2 (6 bases). CDR3 protein: CASSHSGPTGELFF. For the CDR3, the DNA is TGTGCCAGCTCCCACAGCGGGCCTACCGGGGAGCTGTTTTTT. The full variable domain, rest sourced from reference TRBV18 and TRBJ2-2, is NAGVMQNPRHLVRRRGQEARLRCSPMKGHSHVYWYRQLPEEGLKFMVYLQKENIIDESGMPKERFSAEFPKEGPSILRIQQVVRGDSAAYFCASSHSGPTGELFFGEGSRLTVL.